One and the same sample provided the 22 T cell receptor beta chains below, sequenced in a study of control samples from healthy donors and cancer patients. Assay used: immunoSEQ multiplex PCR; TCRdb lists only in-frame clones, some missing. Of about 110,000 clones in the sample, approximately 82% are singletons; the top ten hold 6.5%. What was sequenced was blood. These receptors all come from a man younger than 30 in good health.

The chain couples TRBV30 to TRBJ1-1; a weak D match, TRBD1 (5 bases). Germline CDR1 GTSNPN, CDR2 SVGIG (reference sequence). The ends were cut back, 5 bases at V and 2 bases at J, with 9 bases in the middle. The CDR3 length is 12 residues. The DNA for the CDR3 is TGTGCCTGGGGAGGGGTAAACACTGAAGCTTTCTTT. Its protein product is CAWGGVNTEAFF. Full variable domain (outside the CDR3, taken from reference TRBV30 and TRBJ1-1): SQTIHQWPATLVQPVGSPLSLECTVEGTSNPNLYWYRQAAGRGLQLLFYSVGIGQISSEVPQNLSASRPQDRQFILSSKKLLLSDSGFYLCAWGGVNTEAFFGQGTRLTVV.

The rearrangement uses TRBV5-6 and TRBJ2-7, with D maybe TRBD1 (5 bases). V lost 4 bases, J lost 4 bases, and 12 bases lay in between. The CDR3 consists of 13 residues. The germline gives CDR1 SGHDT, CDR2 YYEEEE. The CDR3 reads CASSALDSYEQYF. The CDR3 DNA reads TGTGCCAGCAGCGCGCTCGACAGTTACGAGCAGTACTTC. The variable domain in full, completed from reference TRBV5-6 and TRBJ2-7, reads DAGVTQSPTHLIKTRGQQVTLRCSPKSGHDTVSWYQQALGQGPQFIFQYYEEEERQRGNFPDRFSGHQFPNYSSELNVNALLLGDSALYLCASSALDSYEQYFGPGTRLTVT.

The chain uses TRBV10-3 and TRBJ1-1, with D perhaps matching TRBD1 (6 bases). The germline V gene encodes CDR1 ENHRY and CDR2 SYGVKD. Trimming removed 6 bases from V and 2 bases from J, with 10 bases in between. CDR3 length: 13 amino acids. This chain's CDR3 is CAISLGQNTEAFF. CDR3 nucleotide sequence: TGTGCCATCAGCTTGGGACAAAACACTGAAGCTTTCTTT.

The V call is TRBV15, the J call TRBJ1-2, with a tentative D call TRBD1 (5 bases). The CDR3 is 16 residues long. Germline-derived CDR1 and CDR2 are LNHNV and YYDKDF (reference sequence). Trimming stripped 4 bases from V and 4 bases from J, with 19 bases between. The CDR3 sequence is CATSTATRDGPYGYTF. The CDR3 DNA reads as TGTGCCACCAGCACGGCCACCCGGGACGGCCCCTATGGCTACACCTTC. The full variable domain, with the rest looked up from reference TRBV15 and TRBJ1-2, is DAMVIQNPRYQVTQFGKPVTLSCSQTLNHNVMYWYQQKSSQAPKLLFHYYDKDFNNEADTPDNFQSRRPNTSFCFLDIRSPGLGDTAMYLCATSTATRDGPYGYTFGSGTRLTVV.

The chain is built from TRBV5-1 and TRBJ1-1; the D is unclear. Germline CDR1 is SGHRS and CDR2 is YFSETQ. The CDR3 sequence is 16 residues long. V lost 4 bases to trimming and J lost 7 bases, with 23 bases between them. This CDR3 is CASSPVVAGGALEAFF. The CDR3 bases are TGCGCCAGCAGCCCCGTCGTGGCAGGCGGCGCCCTTGAAGCTTTCTTT.

This clone appeared once. The chain employs TRBV24-1 and TRBJ2-2; 7 bases are shared with TRBD1. The trim removed 2 bases at V and 8 bases at J, leaving 25 bases unmatched. CDR1 is KGHDR and CDR2 is SFDVKD in the germline V gene. This CDR3 has 21 amino acids. The CDR3 DNA is TGTGCCACCAGTGATTCCTTCGGTCCCAGGGGGTCGACCTGGCCTGGGGGGGAGCTGTTTTTT. Its protein product is CATSDSFGPRGSTWPGGELFF.

The chain recombines TRBV6-5 with TRBJ2-7, with TRBD1 identical over 7 bases. Germline V CDR1 and CDR2: MNHEY, SVGAGI. This CDR3 contains 15 residues. With 5 bases clipped from V and 3 bases from J, the junction kept 10 bases outside the gene matches. The CDR3 DNA reads TGTGCCAGCAGTAATGACAGGGCCCGATTCTACGAGCAGTACTTC. Protein sequence: CASSNDRARFYEQYF.

Only a few counts were recorded for this clone. The chain has TRBV9 and TRBJ2-3; 10 bases line up with TRBD2. Trimming cost V 0 bases and J 2 bases; bases outside gene matches: 9. The germline V gene has CDR1 SGDLS and CDR2 YYNGEE. CDR3 size: 18 residues. The CDR3 DNA sequence: TGTGCCAGCAGCGTAGCAGCATCCAGCGGGGGGGCCACAGATACGCAGTATTTT. Its translation: CASSVAASSGGATDTQYF. The complete variable domain, with remaining parts taken from reference TRBV9 and TRBJ2-3, reads DSGVTQTPKHLITATGQRVTLRCSPRSGDLSVYWYQQSLDQGLQFLIQYYNGEERAKGNILERFSAQQFPDLHSELNLSSLELGDSALYFCASSVAASSGGATDTQYFGPGTRLTVL.

This sequence joins TRBV28 and TRBJ1-5; TRBD1 matches at 9 bases. V gave up 5 bases and J gave up 5 bases; unmatched junction bases: 7. The germline CDR1 and CDR2 sequences are MDHEN and SYDVKM. CDR3 size: 15 residues. CDR3 sequence reads: CASSPRQGGYQPQHF. The DNA for the CDR3 is TGTGCCAGCAGTCCTCGACAGGGGGGATATCAGCCCCAGCATTTT. Full variable domain (remainder filled in from reference TRBV28 and TRBJ1-5): DVKVTQSSRYLVKRTGEKVFLECVQDMDHENMFWYRQDPGLGLRLIYFSYDVKMKEKGDIPEGYSVSREKKERFSLILESASTNQTSMYLCASSPRQGGYQPQHFGDGTRLSIL.

The table lists this clone with a count of one. The chain carries TRBV4-3 and TRBJ2-7, with D unclear. CDR3 length: 16 amino acids. Germline assignment: CDR1 LGHNA and CDR2 YSLEER. V lost 0 bases and J lost 2, with 14 bases in between. Written as DNA, the CDR3 is TGCGCCAGCAGCCAAGAAGTGGGGTGGTCCGCCTACGAGCAGTACTTC. This gives the protein CASSQEVGWSAYEQYF.

This clone was seen once. V and J are TRBV6-4 and TRBJ2-3; D perhaps matches TRBD2 (6 bases). Germline V gives CDR1 MRHNA, CDR2 SNTAGT. Trimming took off 6 bases at V and 0 bases at J, with 10 bases between the two ends. CDR3 length: 14 residues. In nucleotides, the CDR3 is TGTGCCAGCAGCCCGGGACTTAGCACAGATACGCAGTATTTT. Translating gives CASSPGLSTDTQYF.

This chain joins TRBV9 and TRBJ2-2; no firm D call. CDR3 length: 16 residues. Germline lookup yields CDR1 SGDLS and CDR2 YYNGEE. With 3 bases removed from V and 0 bases from J, the gap between germline ends came to 12 bases. The CDR3 nucleotides are TGTGCCAGCAGCGGGAGCCTTTTGACGAACACCGGGGAGCTGTTTTTT. Its translation is CASSGSLLTNTGELFF.

The V and J genes are TRBV27 and TRBJ1-5; D gene ambiguous. Trimming shortened V by 0 bases and J by 0 bases, and 12 bases separated the two germline ends. Germline lookup yields CDR1 MNHEY and CDR2 SMNVEV (reference sequence). CDR3 size: 17 residues. CDR3 sequence reads: CASSLSSIEGSNQPQHF. As DNA, the CDR3 is TGTGCCAGCAGTTTATCTTCTATTGAGGGTAGCAATCAGCCCCAGCATTTT.

This clone has a handful of counts. This sequence joins TRBV6-2 or TRBV6-3 and TRBJ1-5; 7 bases align to TRBD1. From germline, CDR1 is MNHEY and CDR2 SVGEGT. This CDR3 has 16 amino acids. V gave up 2 bases and J gave up 3 bases; unmatched junction bases: 7. The chain's CDR3 is CASSYLSGQFNQPQHF. The CDR3 DNA reads as TGTGCCAGCAGTTACCTCTCGGGACAGTTCAATCAGCCCCAGCATTTT.

The V and J genes are TRBV2 and TRBJ2-1; possibly TRBD1 or TRBD2 for D (5 bases each). Trimming removed 2 bases at V and 0 bases at J, with 14 bases between. CDR3 size: 17 residues. The germline V gene encodes CDR1 SNHLY and CDR2 FYNNEI. The CDR3 protein is CASSETRGGSSYNEQFF. As DNA, the CDR3 is TGTGCCAGCAGTGAAACCCGGGGCGGCAGCTCCTACAATGAGCAGTTCTTC. The whole variable domain, filled in from reference TRBV2 and TRBJ2-1, reads EPEVTQTPSHQVTQMGQEVILRCVPISNHLYFYWYRQILGQKVEFLVSFYNNEISEKSEIFDDQFSVERPDGSNFTLKIRSTKLEDSAMYFCASSETRGGSSYNEQFFGPGTRLTVL.

This clone was counted a few times. The chain couples TRBV14 to TRBJ2-1; the match to TRBD2 covers 13 bases. Germline V gene sequence: CDR1 SGHDN, CDR2 FVKESK. Trimming removed 0 bases from V and 6 bases from J; junction bases left unmatched: 5. The CDR3 has 17 amino acids. CDR3 in DNA: TGTGCCAGCAGCCAAGATCGGGGACTAGCGGGGCGCAATGAGCAGTTCTTC. Encoded protein: CASSQDRGLAGRNEQFF.

This chain uses TRBV30 with TRBJ2-7, with a tentative D call TRBD1 (5 bases). Germline V gene sequence: CDR1 GTSNPN, CDR2 SVGIG (reference sequence). V lost 5 bases, J lost 7 bases, and 12 bases lay in between. The CDR3 covers 11 residues. As DNA, the CDR3 is TGTGCCTGGGGCACAGGCTGGGAGCAGTACTTC. This translates into CAWGTGWEQYF. Filled out from reference TRBV30 and TRBJ2-7, the complete variable domain reads SQTIHQWPATLVQPVGSPLSLECTVEGTSNPNLYWYRQAAGRGLQLLFYSVGIGQISSEVPQNLSASRPQDRQFILSSKKLLLSDSGFYLCAWGTGWEQYFGPGTRLTVT.

The chain employs TRBV27 and TRBJ2-3; D uncertain. The CDR3 spans 14 residues. Germline CDR1 reads MNHEY; CDR2 reads SMNVEV (reference sequence). Trimming removed 2 bases from V and 2 bases from J, with 8 bases in between. The CDR3: CASSLKILTDTQYF. CDR3 sequence (DNA): TGTGCCAGCAGTTTAAAAATCCTCACAGATACGCAGTATTTT.

The rearrangement links TRBV9 to TRBJ1-2, with D perhaps TRBD1 (5 bases). CDR1 is SGDLS and CDR2 is YYNGEE in the germline V gene. Trimming took off 4 bases at V and 8 bases at J, with 15 bases between the two ends. This CDR3 is 13 amino acids long. The CDR3 sequence: CASSNQGVGGYTF. The CDR3 DNA is TGTGCCAGCAGCAATCAGGGAGTGGGAGGCTACACCTTC.

The V call is TRBV19, the J call TRBJ2-1; 7 nucleotides align to TRBD1. This CDR3 comprises 14 residues. V lost 2 bases to trimming and J lost 12 bases; unmatched junction nucleotides: 10. CDR1 is LNHDA and CDR2 is SQIVND in the germline V gene (reference sequence). The CDR3 loop reads CASSIRQGRSMQFF. The CDR3 bases are TGTGCCAGTAGTATACGACAGGGCCGGTCCATGCAGTTCTTC.

For the CDR3, the DNA is TGTGCCTGGAAAAAACAGGGAAGCTCCTACGAGCAGTACGTC. Translated, it gives CAWKKQGSSYEQYV. The rearrangement joins TRBV30 to TRBJ2-7; weak D call: TRBD1 (6 bases). V gave up 4 bases and J gave up 0 bases, with 13 bases separating them. The CDR3 contains 14 residues. Germline loops: CDR1 GTSNPN, CDR2 SVGIG (reference sequence).

The chain has TRBV4-2 and TRBJ2-2; D is unresolved. The CDR3 length is 13 residues. V shed 3 bases and J shed 6 bases, with 8 bases lying between them. CDR1 is LGHNA and CDR2 is YNFKEQ in the germline V gene. DNA of the CDR3: TGTGCCAGCAGCCAGGGGATCGCCGGGGAGCTGTTTTTT. This codes for CASSQGIAGELFF.